This T cell receptor (beta chain) was obtained from a study of blood T cell repertoires in COVID-19. Study as a whole: Whether acute or convalescent, the COVID-19 samples came from the United States, Italy and Spain. The analysed material was cDNA or gDNA that came from T cells, B-cell-depleted T cells, or PBMCs.

The germline V gene encodes CDR1 KGHSH and CDR2 LQKENI. The CDR3 has 16 residues. The junction had 5 bases not matched to a gene; V was cut back by 0 bases and J by 4 bases. Under the authors' procedure: Reference gene primer amplification yielded estimated nucleated cell counts. The table came from immunoSEQ multiplex PCR; TCRdb's copy has only in-frame clones and leaves some out. The V and J calls and the clone size are those of that table, but D and trimming were determined from the DNA. The sample has roughly 120,000 clones; about 91% are singletons. Specimen: peripheral blood. The V gene is TRBV18, the J gene TRBJ2-3; 9 nucleotides match TRBD2. The sequence came from a woman aged 45-65 years with active or convalescent COVID-19. The CDR3 is CASSPPGLASSDTQYF. CDR3 nucleotide sequence: TGTGCCAGCTCACCACCGGGACTAGCCAGTTCAGATACGCAGTATTTT.